This record looks at one TCR beta chain sequence and its context. In this sample, this clone turned up a few times. Its antigen is not yet known. Base quality data are lacking; no much larger clone is found one base away. Libraries were built with the immunoSEQ multiplex PCR assay. For the multiplex PCR, a mixture combining 60 forward primers for TCR Vbeta segments and 13 reverse primers for TCR Jbeta segments was used. A multiplex PCR assay on genomic DNA amplified the CDR3 region of rearranged TCR beta genes. The amplified TCR beta libraries were sequenced on the Illumina HiSeq System as 87-base-pair reads. For the original study's pipeline: Across the 700 or so repertoires, a later analysis counted roughly 84 million unique TCR beta chains, approximately 12 million of which were shared by at least two donors. To remove PCR and sequencing errors, raw reads were error-corrected and collapsed into unique sequences using a nearest-neighbor algorithm that merged closely related sequences. Alignment of CDR3 sequences to IMGT reference sequences was used to assign V, D and J gene segments. For a sequence to be retained, a match of at least six nucleotides was required to both a V gene segment and a J gene segment. A rearrangement was called productive if the CDR3 had no stop codons and remained in frame with V and J, and every other rearrangement was called non-productive. Following IMGT convention, CDR3 was defined as the stretch from the second conserved V-encoded cysteine up to the conserved J-encoded phenylalanine. The earlier analysis of about 530 of the donors excluded any sequence lacking an unambiguous match to a single V gene segment. In an earlier analysis of roughly 600 of the donors, a V segment was called functional when productive rearrangements were above 56.7%, and segregating when the standard deviation between donors exceeded 5%. A statistical classification framework was developed to diagnose cytomegalovirus status using the catalog of TCR beta chain sequences. V and J gene assignment, in a later analysis, came from comparing TCR nucleotide sequences with IMGT/GENE-DB human TR gene sequences. A later analysis assigned CDR3 sequences and most-parsimonious VDJ recombination scenarios with the TCRdist pipeline. In a later analysis, every TCR beta chain was defined by the combination of its CDR3 amino acid sequence and its V-gene family, and reads without a unique V-gene family were dropped. To address suspected cross-contamination and a sequencing artifact, a later analysis removed around 590 highly shared, low-generation-probability nucleotide sequences. For each public chain, a later analysis derived a clonal expansion index from normalized ranks of inferred template counts within each repertoire. In a later analysis, generation probabilities were computed with a VDJ recombination model fitted to out-of-frame rearrangements, and the resulting probabilities were checked against IGoR. A later analysis scored TCR-TCR, TCR-HLA and TCR-CMV co-occurrence with hypergeometric tests, applying a repertoire-size bias correction to TCR pairs. A later analysis estimated false discovery rates by permuting HLA or CMV assignments 20 times. A later analysis grouped co-occurring TCRs with DBSCAN, adding TCRdist sequence similarity when clustering within HLA-allele-positive subsets. For co-occurrence clustering, repertoires with fewer than 30,000 or more than 120,000 public chains were excluded, along with four to six repertoires with anomalous nucleotide sharing. TCRdb obtained this table from immuneACCESS and retained in-frame rearrangements with V and J assigned. These tables miss some clones; where compared with another copy, unresolved V genes account for less than half of the shortfall, and the remainder is unexplained. V and J calls plus clone size are reproduced from that table; the DNA served to infer D and trimming. Within this sample are about 110,000 clones, with approximately 15% of them counted one time only. The ten most abundant clones make up 1.9% of the sample.

The cohort was made up of 666 healthy bone marrow donors. At the time of sampling, all cohort members were nominally healthy, though unrecorded immune exposures were likely present. The donor tested CMV seronegative, placing the donor among the 350 to 400 seronegative members of the cohort. A peripheral blood sample was collected from each donor, and TCR beta sequencing was performed on peripheral blood mononuclear cells. The Qiagen DNeasy Blood Extraction Kit was used to extract genomic DNA from the blood cell samples. From the germline V gene, CDR1 is SNHLY and CDR2 is FYNNEI. V is pruned by 5 bases and J by 6 bases, leaving 4 bases of the junction without a gene match. Spanning cysteine to phenylalanine, the CDR3 consists of 13 amino acids. Just CDR3 DNA is preserved here, 39 bases in frame from base 1. This entry belongs to a study of cytomegalovirus exposure and HLA in healthy donors (dated by TCRdb to 2015 to 2018). At the level of the whole study: An earlier analysis of several hundred of the donors reported approximately 290 Gb of sequence data and some 100 million unique TCR beta sequences from about 179 million T cells. The study was designed to test whether signatures of past pathogen exposure could be identified by cataloging public T cell receptors. Of the 350 to 400 genotyped donors, approximately 82% fell in the genetic ancestry cluster associated with self-reported Caucasian donors. All discovery cohort repertoires had been generated using a single sequencing platform. The study combined high-throughput TCR immunosequencing, statistical association of individual TCRs with disease status, and machine learning to predict cytomegalovirus infection status. On average, over 200,000 unique TCR beta nucleotide sequences were sequenced per donor among fewer than 500 genotyped donors of the cohort, with 15% to 20% of those sequences being non-productive. A later analysis re-analyzed previously published TCR beta repertoires from 650 to 800 donors and added high-resolution HLA genotyping to study TCR occurrence patterns. The study profiled the T cell repertoires of around 700 subjects by immunosequencing and related them to cytomegalovirus serostatus. Typing coverage differed by locus: A, B, C, DRB1 and DQB1 were typed in roughly 620-630 donors, DQA1 in about 500, DPA1 in some 610, and DPB1 in approximately 450. Four to six DR-DQ haplotypes were handled as single units for association and clustering, since linkage in the cohort was strong. Approximately 310 gigabases of sequencing data and tens of millions of unique TCR sequences were included in an early release covering about 700 HLA-typed donors. Both class I and class II loci were covered by HLA typing, at four-digit resolution. Rather than drawing on any new phenotypic data, the later analysis identified candidate immune exposures from TCR beta sequences and the way those sequences occurred across donors. An earlier analysis of 587 of the donors used high-throughput TCR beta sequencing to judge whether each TCR beta V gene segment behaved as functional or pseudogenic. Besides the first cohort of 666 subjects, a separate validation cohort made up of around 120 different subjects was used. Donor age, sex, ethnicity and CMV serostatus were compiled alongside the repertoire data. In a later genetic analysis, genome-wide SNP genotypes for about 65% of the roughly 670 donors were used, and that subset was treated as a discovery cohort. What the research found in general, with its limitations: A further reported finding was that TCR beta sequences accurately predicted the HLA-A and HLA-B alleles for most subjects in the first cohort. Because counts were too low, about 18 rarely observed V segments, including chromosome 9 orphons, were left out of the earlier analysis of 500 to 650 of the donors. A later analysis found that HLA-associated TCR beta chains were more clonally expanded and had lower generation probabilities than equally common non-associated chains. A total of fewer than 200 TCR beta chains were listed by the study as associated with cytomegalovirus. In this cohort, only TCR beta chains were sequenced, and detectable features were limited by the absence of alpha or paired-chain data. A later analysis found that TCR association rates varied across HLA loci, with DRB1 alleles showing the most associated TCRs and HLA-C alleles the fewest. In a later analysis, 15,000 to 20,000 TCR beta sequences were associated with specific HLA alleles at a false discovery rate of 0.05. Cytomegalovirus status was reported to be diagnosed by the classifier with high specificity and sensitivity in both the original and validation cohorts. The authors suggested that the approach could potentially be extended to other disease states and immunological phenotypes. The 87-base-pair reads could not distinguish some IMGT-functional V segments, including TRBV6-2 and TRBV6-3, so those segments were excluded. Because HLA typing was unavailable for some donors at each locus, only the typed subset was used in association tests. In an earlier analysis of around 600 of the donors, most TCR beta V segments were observed in productive rearrangements about 90% or about 30% of the time, broadly matching IMGT annotations. A cluster of highly shared sequence variants was judged likely to represent a technical artifact of the sequencing pipeline. An association between a missense DCLRE1C variant and V-gene and J-gene trimming of TCR beta chains was found in a later genetic analysis and replicated in an independent cohort. In vitro tests confirmed that a few of the cytomegalovirus-associated TCR beta chains recognize cytomegalovirus antigens. Immune exposure information for the cohort was limited to CMV serostatus. The presence/absence analyses assumed that sequencing depth was roughly uniform across donors, and that assumption may not be true. In a later genetic analysis, fewer N-insertions in productive TCRs were reported among donors in an Asian-associated ancestry cluster than the approximately 670-donor mean. Assigning TCR associations to individual alleles was difficult when HLA alleles, especially DR and DQ, strongly co-occurred. While some public TCRs were present in many individuals, most TCR sequences turned up only very rarely across donors. Several of the top co-occurrence clusters appeared to be linked to parvovirus B19, influenza, CMV and Epstein-Barr virus, according to a later analysis. According to a later analysis, most CMV-associated TCR beta chains appeared to be HLA-restricted, and the HLA associations seemed to be driven largely by CMV exposure. Correlated functional status among segregating V segments might be attributable to linkage disequilibrium, but an unknown experimental factor could not be ruled out.

The source material was PBMCs. The rearranged segments are TRBV2 and TRBJ2-7; 10 junctional bases match TRBD1. The TCR was taken from a woman under 30 in good health and CMV-seronegative. CDR3 loop: CASSSWTGGEQYF. The DNA sequence is as follows: TGTGCCAGCAGTTCCTGGACAGGGGGCGAGCAGTACTTC.